The T cell receptor beta chain described here comes from a study of control samples from healthy donors and cancer patients. The CDR3 is 18 amino acids. V shed 4 bases and J 1 base; nucleotides not matched to a gene: 14. Germline V lookup: CDR1 SGHTA, CDR2 FQGTGA. Clones were read by immunoSEQ multiplex PCR, and TCRdb kept only the in-frame ones, dropping some. This table holds about 94,000 clones, about nine tenths found once. Sequenced input: blood. The chain links TRBV7-3 to TRBJ2-3, with 7 bases aligning to TRBD2. The sequence was obtained from a woman aged 18-29 years in good health. As DNA, the CDR3 is TGTGCCAGCAGCTCAGGAACCTCAGAGGGAGGGCGCACAGATACGCAGTATTTT. As protein: CASSSGTSEGGRTDTQYF. The variable domain in full, completed from reference TRBV7-3 and TRBJ2-3, reads GAGVSQTPSNKVTEKGKYVELRCDPISGHTALYWYRQSLGQGPEFLIYFQGTGAADDSGLPNDRFFAVRPEGSVSTLKIQRTERGDSAVYLCASSSGTSEGGRTDTQYFGPGTRLTVL.